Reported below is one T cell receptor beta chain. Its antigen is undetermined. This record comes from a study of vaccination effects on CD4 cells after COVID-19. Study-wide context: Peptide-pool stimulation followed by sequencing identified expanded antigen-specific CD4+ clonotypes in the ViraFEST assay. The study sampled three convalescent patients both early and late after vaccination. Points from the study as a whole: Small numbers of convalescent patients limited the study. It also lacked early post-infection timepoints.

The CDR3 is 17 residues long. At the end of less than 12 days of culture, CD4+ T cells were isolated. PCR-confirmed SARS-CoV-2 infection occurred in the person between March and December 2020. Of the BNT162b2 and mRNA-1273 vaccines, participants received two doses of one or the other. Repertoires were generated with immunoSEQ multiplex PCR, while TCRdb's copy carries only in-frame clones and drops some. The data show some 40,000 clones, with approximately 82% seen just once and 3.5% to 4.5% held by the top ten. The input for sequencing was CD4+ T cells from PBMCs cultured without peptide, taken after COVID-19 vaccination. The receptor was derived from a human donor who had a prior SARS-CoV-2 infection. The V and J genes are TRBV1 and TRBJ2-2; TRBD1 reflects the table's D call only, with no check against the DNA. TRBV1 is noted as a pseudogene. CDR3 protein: CTSSQETYRGDTGELFF. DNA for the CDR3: TGCACCAGCAGCCAAGAGACGTACAGGGGCGACACCGGGGAGCTGTTTTTT.